A single sample is the source of the 23 T cell receptor beta chains below, sequenced in a study of identical twins. Each CDR3 protein is one row after TCRdb ran MiXCR on the 5' RACE reads. Of 400,000 to 600,000 distinct CDR3 sequences listed, approximately 20% were seen once; the top ten hold roughly 0.5%. Separately, the same data were catalogued under a study of yellow fever vaccine responses in identical twins.

Sequenced material: CD4+ T cells sorted from blood. Source of these receptors: a woman aged 18 to 35 in good health.

This clonotype was recorded a few times. J is TRBJ2-1 and V is TRBV18, with D perhaps matching TRBD1 or TRBD2 (5 bases each). Germline values: CDR1 KGHSH, CDR2 LQKENI. This CDR3 has 14 residues. Between the trimmed V and J ends, which lost 3 bases and 7 bases, there was a span of 13 bases. CDR3 loop: CASSPPGPRNEQFF. The CDR3 nucleotides are TGTGCCAGCTCACCTCCGGGACCTAGGAATGAGCAGTTCTTC.

This clonotype was counted a few times. The CDR3: CATEPGTSGRWGAGELFF. The CDR3 region has the DNA TGTGCCACGGAACCCGGGACTAGCGGGAGATGGGGAGCCGGGGAGCTGTTTTTT. The J gene is TRBJ2-2, the V gene TRBV28; 14 bases agree with TRBD2. Trimming cost V 10 bases and J 6 bases; bases outside gene matches: 16. The CDR3 runs 18 residues. CDR1 is MDHEN and CDR2 is SYDVKM in the germline V gene.

This clonotype was picked up a small number of times. This chain connects TRBV6-1 to TRBJ1-5; D is ambiguous. The V and J ends lost 9 bases and 2 bases respectively, with 11 bases between them. Germline values: CDR1 MNHNS, CDR2 SASEGT. The CDR3 consists of 13 residues. The DNA for the CDR3 is TGTGCCAGTCGCGCCGGGGGCAATCAGCCCCAGCATTTT. This translates into CASRAGGNQPQHF.

The rearrangement uses TRBV20-1 and TRBJ2-7; possibly TRBD2 for D (6 bases). CDR3 length: 13 amino acids. CDR1 and CDR2 from the germline V gene are DFQATT and SNEGSKA (reference sequence). Trimming cost V 6 bases and J 1 base, with 13 bases left between them. CDR3 DNA sequence: TGCAGTGCCCAAATGGCGGGGTCCTACGAGCAGTACTTC. Protein: CSAQMAGSYEQYF.

The gene calls are TRBV6-1 and TRBJ2-3; 7 bases match TRBD1. V gave up 6 bases and J gave up 4 bases; unmatched junction bases: 10. Germline CDR1 is MNHNS and CDR2 is SASEGT. The CDR3 has 15 residues. The CDR3 region is CASRGRDSPSDTQYF. In DNA, the CDR3 is TGTGCCAGCAGGGGCCGGGACAGTCCCTCAGATACGCAGTATTTT.

The V and J genes are TRBV15 and TRBJ2-1; TRBD2 agrees at 8 bases. Germline values: CDR1 LNHNV, CDR2 YYDKDF (reference sequence). The CDR3 is 18 amino acids. V shed 0 bases and J 1 base; nucleotides not matched to a gene: 8. The CDR3 region has the DNA TGTGCCACCAGCAGAGATAAGGCTAGCGGGTTTTCCTACAATGAGCAGTTCTTC. This encodes CATSRDKASGFSYNEQFF.

V usage is TRBV14 and J usage is TRBJ1-5; 8 nucleotides agree with TRBD1. Germline values: CDR1 SGHDN, CDR2 FVKESK. The CDR3 covers 16 residues. Trimming removed 1 base from V and 4 bases from J; junction bases left unmatched: 6. The CDR3 DNA reads TGTGCCAGCAGCCAAGCTCAGGGGGCTTTGAATCAGCCCCAGCATTTT. Translation: CASSQAQGALNQPQHF.

This clonotype was seen only a few times. The V call is TRBV20-1, the J call TRBJ2-3; D is unresolved. With 2 bases removed from V and 2 bases from J, the gap between germline ends came to 14 bases. There are 15 residues in the CDR3. Germline V CDR1 and CDR2: DFQATT, SNEGSKA (reference sequence). This CDR3 is CSARRPFITTDTQYF. The CDR3 region has the DNA TGCAGTGCTAGACGGCCGTTCATAACCACAGATACGCAGTATTTT.

The chain joins TRBV7-8 to TRBJ2-1; D is perhaps TRBD1 or TRBD2 (5 bases each). CDR1 is SGHVS and CDR2 is FQNEAQ in the germline V gene. The CDR3 sequence is 16 residues long. V lost 5 bases and J 0 bases, leaving 14 bases between the germline ends. In nucleotides, the CDR3 is TGTGCCAGCAGCGCCCGAGGGGTACCCTCCTACAATGAGCAGTTCTTC. This codes for CASSARGVPSYNEQFF.

A few counts support this clonotype. V gene TRBV7-6 combines with J gene TRBJ1-3, with a weak D call TRBD1 (5 bases). Germline V lookup: CDR1 SGHVS, CDR2 FNYEAQ. Trimming removed 2 bases at V and 4 bases at J, with 18 bases between. There are 17 residues in the CDR3. As DNA, the CDR3 is TGTGCCAGCAGCTTATCCCCCGGCGGAAGGGACGGAAACACCATATATTTT. Residues: CASSLSPGGRDGNTIYF.

This clonotype was found a few times. V gene TRBV2 combines with J gene TRBJ1-2; TRBD1 matches at 7 bases. The trim removed 4 bases at V and 5 bases at J, leaving 10 bases unmatched. Germline values: CDR1 SNHLY, CDR2 FYNNEI. The CDR3 has 15 amino acids. The CDR3 sequence is CASSAQGFRGYGYTF. As DNA, the CDR3 is TGTGCCAGCAGTGCTCAGGGTTTCAGGGGGTATGGCTACACCTTC.

This clonotype was found a few times. The junction departs from the called germline gene at one end, perhaps through a read error. The chain carries TRBV20-1 and TRBJ2-5, with 7 bases matching TRBD1. The length of the CDR3 is 9 residues. Germline values: CDR1 DFQATT, CDR2 SNEGSKA (reference sequence). The CDR3 loop is CSASGTDVF. The CDR3 bases are TGCAGTGCTAGTGGGACAGACGTTTTC.

V is TRBV20-1 and J is TRBJ1-1, with D possibly TRBD1 on 5 matching bases. V was pared by 6 bases and J by 2 bases, with 10 bases between. Germline V lookup: CDR1 DFQATT, CDR2 SNEGSKA (reference sequence). The CDR3 contains 12 residues. CDR3 protein: CSAQDINTEAFF. The DNA of the CDR3 is TGCAGTGCCCAGGACATTAACACTGAAGCTTTCTTT.

J is TRBJ1-6 and V is TRBV2; a weak D match, TRBD1 (6 bases). Germline CDR1 is SNHLY and CDR2 is FYNNEI. This CDR3 has 14 residues. The ends were cut back, 7 bases at V and 3 bases at J, with 10 bases in the middle. The CDR3 DNA reads TGTGCCAGCAAGGGGGATAACTATAATTCACCCCTCCACTTT. It specifies CASKGDNYNSPLHF.

This chain joins TRBV10-3 and TRBJ2-2; 8 bases line up with TRBD2. Germline CDR1 reads ENHRY; CDR2 reads SYGVKD. V was clipped by 2 bases and J by 6 bases; unmatched bases: 5. This CDR3 region has 15 residues. The CDR3 DNA sequence: TGTGCCATCAGTGAGCGGGGGGGCCGACCCGGGGAGCTGTTTTTT. This encodes CAISERGGRPGELFF.

This clonotype was counted a few times. This chain connects TRBV20-1 to TRBJ1-2; the match to TRBD1 covers 9 bases. The CDR3 contains 13 residues. Germline V CDR1 and CDR2: DFQATT, SNEGSKA (reference sequence). V shed 0 bases and J 8 bases; nucleotides not matched to a gene: 4. The CDR3 here is CSARDRQGGGYTF. In DNA form, the CDR3 reads TGCAGTGCTAGAGATCGACAGGGGGGAGGCTACACCTTC.

V and J are TRBV2 and TRBJ2-3, with TRBD2 matching 11 bases. J lost 2 bases, V lost 6 bases, and 4 bases had no gene match. Per the germline V gene, CDR1 is SNHLY and CDR2 is FYNNEI. The CDR3 covers 15 residues. In nucleotides, the CDR3 is TGTGCCAGCAGGCCACTAGCGGGAGTCACAGATACGCAGTATTTT. It is translated as CASRPLAGVTDTQYF. The variable domain in full, with the rest retrieved from reference TRBV2 and TRBJ2-3, is EPEVTQTPSHQVTQMGQEVILRCVPISNHLYFYWYRQILGQKVEFLVSFYNNEISEKSEIFDDQFSVERPDGSNFTLKIRSTKLEDSAMYFCASRPLAGVTDTQYFGPGTRLTVL.

CDR3 coding DNA: TGCAGTGCTAGAGATTCTGGGGCCAAACGCTCTTACGAGCAGTACGTC. Its protein is CSARDSGAKRSYEQYV. The chain links TRBV20-1 to TRBJ2-7; D is perhaps TRBD1 (5 bases). In germline, CDR1 is DFQATT, CDR2 SNEGSKA (reference sequence). The CDR3 has 16 amino acids. V dropped 0 bases and J dropped 4 bases, with 19 bases sitting between them.

The chain has TRBV28 and TRBJ2-7; D possibly corresponds to TRBD2 (5 bases). The CDR3 consists of 12 residues. CDR1 and CDR2 from the germline V gene are MDHEN and SYDVKM. V lost 7 bases, J lost 7 bases, and 14 bases lay in between. The CDR3 reads CASTGLAGEQYF. CDR3 coding DNA: TGTGCCAGCACCGGGCTAGCTGGGGAGCAGTACTTC.

Regarding this clonotype: One junction end does not reproduce the germline sequence, and a read error may be involved. This sequence joins TRBV12-3 or TRBV12-4 and TRBJ1-1; D gene unclear. The CDR3 totals 13 residues. The CDR3 DNA follows: TGTGCCAGCAGTTTGGAGGGTGTAACTGAAGCTTACTTT. It is translated as CASSLEGVTEAYF.

This clonotype was recorded many times. V usage is TRBV6-6 and J usage is TRBJ2-7; D uncertain. V was shortened by 5 bases and J by 3 bases, with 8 bases between the two germline ends. This CDR3 spans 12 amino acids. Per germline, CDR1 MNHNY and CDR2 SVGAGI (reference sequence). The CDR3 reads CASSEKNYEQYV. The CDR3 DNA sequence: TGTGCCAGCAGTGAGAAAAACTACGAGCAGTACGTC.

V usage is TRBV6-2 or TRBV6-3 and J usage is TRBJ1-5, with 10 bases lining up with TRBD1. V lost 7 bases and J lost 2; bases outside the gene matches: 5. This CDR3 contains 15 residues. Per germline, CDR1 MNHEY and CDR2 SVGEGT. Here the CDR3 DNA reads TGTGCCAGCACCCCGGGACAGGGGCGCAATCAGCCCCAGCATTTT. Translation: CASTPGQGRNQPQHF.

This clonotype was counted between two and nine times. The genes are TRBV12-3 or TRBV12-4 and TRBJ1-1, with a tentative D call TRBD1 (6 bases). The V and J ends lost 6 bases and 0 bases respectively, with 14 bases between them. CDR3 size: 15 residues. The CDR3 reads CASSSGQIMNTEAFF. CDR3 coding DNA: TGTGCCAGCAGCTCTGGACAGATCATGAACACTGAAGCTTTCTTT.